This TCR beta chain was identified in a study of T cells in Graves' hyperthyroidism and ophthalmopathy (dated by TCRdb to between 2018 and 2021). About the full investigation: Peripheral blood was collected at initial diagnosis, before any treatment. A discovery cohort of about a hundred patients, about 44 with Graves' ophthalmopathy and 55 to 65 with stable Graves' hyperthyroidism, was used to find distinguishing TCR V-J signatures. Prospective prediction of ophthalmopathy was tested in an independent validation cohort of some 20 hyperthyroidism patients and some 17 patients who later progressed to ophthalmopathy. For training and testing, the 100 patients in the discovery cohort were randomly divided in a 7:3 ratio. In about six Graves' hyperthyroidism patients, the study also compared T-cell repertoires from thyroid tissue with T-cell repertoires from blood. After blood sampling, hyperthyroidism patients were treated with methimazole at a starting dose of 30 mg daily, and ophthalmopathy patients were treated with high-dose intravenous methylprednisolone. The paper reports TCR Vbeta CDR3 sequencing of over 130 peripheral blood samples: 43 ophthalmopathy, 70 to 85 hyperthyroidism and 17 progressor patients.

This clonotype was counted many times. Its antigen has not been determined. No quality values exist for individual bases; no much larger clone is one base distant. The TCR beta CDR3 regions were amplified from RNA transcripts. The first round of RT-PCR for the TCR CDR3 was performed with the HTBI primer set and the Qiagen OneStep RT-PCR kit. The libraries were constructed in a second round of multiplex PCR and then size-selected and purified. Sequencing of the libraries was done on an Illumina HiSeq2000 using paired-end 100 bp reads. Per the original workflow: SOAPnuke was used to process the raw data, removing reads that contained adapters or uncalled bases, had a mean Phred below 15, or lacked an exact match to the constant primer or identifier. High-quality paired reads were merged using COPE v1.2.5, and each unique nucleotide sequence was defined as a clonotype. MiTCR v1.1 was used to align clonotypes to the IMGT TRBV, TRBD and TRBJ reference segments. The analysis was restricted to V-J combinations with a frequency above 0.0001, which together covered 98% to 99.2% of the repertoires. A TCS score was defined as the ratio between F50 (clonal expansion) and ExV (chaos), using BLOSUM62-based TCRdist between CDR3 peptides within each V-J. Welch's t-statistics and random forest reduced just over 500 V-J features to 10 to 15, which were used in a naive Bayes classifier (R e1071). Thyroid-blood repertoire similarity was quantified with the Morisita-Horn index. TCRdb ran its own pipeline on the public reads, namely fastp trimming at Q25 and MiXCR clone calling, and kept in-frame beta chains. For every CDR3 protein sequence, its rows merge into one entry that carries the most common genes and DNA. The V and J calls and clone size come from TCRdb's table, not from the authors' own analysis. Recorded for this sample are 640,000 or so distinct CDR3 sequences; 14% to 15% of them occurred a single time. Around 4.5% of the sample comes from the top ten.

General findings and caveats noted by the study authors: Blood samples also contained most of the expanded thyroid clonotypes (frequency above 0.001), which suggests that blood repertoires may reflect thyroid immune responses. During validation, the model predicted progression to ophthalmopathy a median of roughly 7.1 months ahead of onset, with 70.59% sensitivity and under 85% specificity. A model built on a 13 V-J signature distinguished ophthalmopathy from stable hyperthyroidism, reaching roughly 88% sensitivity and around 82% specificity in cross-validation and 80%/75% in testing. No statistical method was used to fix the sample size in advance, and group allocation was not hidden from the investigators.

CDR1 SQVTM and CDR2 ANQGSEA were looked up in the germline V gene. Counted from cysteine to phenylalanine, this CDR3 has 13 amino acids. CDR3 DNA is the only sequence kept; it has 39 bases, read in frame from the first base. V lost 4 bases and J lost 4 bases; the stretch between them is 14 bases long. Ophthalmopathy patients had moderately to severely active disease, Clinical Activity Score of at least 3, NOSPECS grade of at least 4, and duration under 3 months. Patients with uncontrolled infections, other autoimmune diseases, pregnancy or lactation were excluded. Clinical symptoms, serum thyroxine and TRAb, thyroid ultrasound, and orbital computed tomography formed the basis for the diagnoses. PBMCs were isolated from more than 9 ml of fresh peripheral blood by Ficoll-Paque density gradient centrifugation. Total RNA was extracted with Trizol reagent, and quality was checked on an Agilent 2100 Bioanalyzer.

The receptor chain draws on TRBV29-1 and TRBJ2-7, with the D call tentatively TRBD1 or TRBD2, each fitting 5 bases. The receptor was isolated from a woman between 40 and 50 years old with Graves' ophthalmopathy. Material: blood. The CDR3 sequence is CSVGARDRYEQYF. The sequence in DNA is TGCAGCGTTGGCGCCAGGGACCGTTACGAGCAGTACTTC.